These 17 T cell receptor beta chains were sequenced from one sample in a study of human T cells and chemical hapten exposure. The sample's time point: pre-sensitization, week 0. The treatment here: therapeutic diphenylcyclopropenone sensitization with weekly scalp DPC. TCRdb processed the RACE reads anew with MiXCR; each CDR3 protein has one entry. The table lists more than 70,000 distinct CDR3 sequences, about 9% of them singletons. The sequencing here drew on whole blood, taken in connection with sensitization to the hapten diphenylcyclopropenone (DPC). These receptors all stem from a man aged 40-55 years with alopecia areata. Some clones in this sample may be carry-over from other donors' samples.

This clonotype was recorded at least ten times. This CDR3 reads CSVGGTGDQPQHF. The CDR3 nucleotides read TGCAGCGTTGGAGGGACAGGGGATCAGCCCCAGCATTTT. The V and J genes are TRBV29-1 and TRBJ1-5; 10 nucleotides agree with TRBD1. J lost 5 bases, V lost 4 bases, and 2 bases had no gene match. CDR1 and CDR2 from the germline V gene are SQVTM and ANQGSEA. CDR3 length: 13 residues.

At least ten counts were recorded for this clonotype. The chain uses TRBV10-3 and TRBJ2-1; 10 bases agree with TRBD2. The CDR3 is 15 amino acids. Trimming cost V 4 bases and J 5 bases; bases outside gene matches: 5. From germline, CDR1 is ENHRY and CDR2 SYGVKD. CDR3 region: CAISGSGRAHNEQFF. CDR3 nucleotide sequence: TGTGCCATCAGTGGAAGCGGGAGGGCCCACAATGAGCAGTTCTTC.

Many counts were recorded for this clonotype. This sequence joins TRBV6-1 and TRBJ1-2; 7 nucleotides agree with TRBD1. Germline-derived CDR1 and CDR2 are MNHNS and SASEGT. The CDR3 sequence is 14 residues long. Trimming took 1 base from V and 8 from J; bases not matched to a gene: 7. The CDR3 protein is CASSEENRGFGYTF. The DNA of the CDR3 is TGTGCCAGCAGTGAAGAAAACAGGGGCTTCGGCTACACCTTC.

At least ten counts were recorded for this clonotype. The V gene is TRBV10-3, the J gene TRBJ2-1; unclear D gene. This CDR3 is built from 12 residues. Germline V lookup: CDR1 ENHRY, CDR2 SYGVKD. The V and J ends lost 7 bases and 8 bases respectively, with 12 bases between them. CDR3 DNA: TGTGCCATCACTGACTCCCACCATGAGCAGTTCTTC. Translating gives CAITDSHHEQFF.

Only a few counts were recorded for this clonotype. The chain combines TRBV6-5 with TRBJ2-1; D is possibly TRBD2 (6 bases). The germline V gene encodes CDR1 MNHEY and CDR2 SVGAGI. The CDR3 runs 14 residues. Trimming took off 2 bases at V and 3 bases at J, with 8 bases between the two ends. CDR3 in amino acids: CASSYAGSYNEQFF. The CDR3 bases are TGTGCCAGCAGTTACGCGGGGAGCTACAATGAGCAGTTCTTC.

Comments on this clonotype: This may stem from a read error, because a much larger clone lies one nucleotide away. The J gene is TRBJ2-2, the V gene TRBV3-1; D uncertain. This CDR3 has 15 residues. Germline V gene lookup returns CDR1 LGHDT and CDR2 YNNKEL (reference sequence). V lost 4 bases to trimming and J lost 3 bases, with 12 bases between them. CDR3: CASSPLVVHTGELFF. The CDR3 bases are TGTGCCAGCAGCCCCCTAGTGGTCCACACCGGGGAGCTGTTTTTT.

The chain recombines TRBV7-6 with TRBJ2-1; 9 bases fit TRBD2. Germline-derived CDR1 and CDR2 are SGHVS and FNYEAQ. With 0 bases clipped from V and 3 bases from J, the junction kept 3 bases outside the gene matches. The CDR3 has 16 amino acids. The CDR3 is CASSLAASGNYNEQFF. The CDR3, as DNA: TGTGCCAGCAGCTTAGCAGCTAGCGGGAACTACAATGAGCAGTTCTTC.

This clonotype qualifies as medium-sized. The chain employs TRBV29-1 and TRBJ1-1; D gene uncertain. Germline V lookup: CDR1 SQVTM, CDR2 ANQGSEA. This CDR3 contains 11 residues. V shed 5 bases and J shed 2 bases, with 6 bases lying between them. The CDR3 sequence is CSVTGNTEAFF. CDR3 in DNA: TGCAGCGTTACGGGCAACACTGAAGCTTTCTTT.

V is TRBV7-2 and J is TRBJ1-2; 8 positions match TRBD1. J was trimmed by 0 bases and V by 5 bases; bases with no gene match: 5. This CDR3 spans 15 amino acids. Germline V gene sequence: CDR1 SGHTA, CDR2 FQGNSA. CDR3: CASSPGQGPNYGYTF. CDR3 nucleotides: TGTGCCAGCAGCCCAGGACAGGGACCTAACTATGGCTACACCTTC.

The V call is TRBV4-2, the J call TRBJ1-6, with D perhaps matching TRBD1 (5 bases). Germline values: CDR1 LGHNA, CDR2 YNFKEQ. The CDR3 is 15 amino acids. Trimming removed 5 bases from V and 9 bases from J, with 17 bases in between. The CDR3 sequence is CASSAVGQGGSPLHF. The CDR3 DNA reads as TGTGCCAGCAGCGCCGTGGGGCAGGGCGGTTCACCCCTCCACTTT.

In this sample, this clonotype turned up many times. This chain connects TRBV6-6 to TRBJ1-3; D gene ambiguous. The V gene lost 2 bases and the J gene lost 4 bases, with 15 bases spanning the gap. The germline gives CDR1 MNHNY, CDR2 SVGAGI (reference sequence). The CDR3 runs 16 residues. In DNA, the CDR3 is TGTGCCAGCAGTTACGAGGCAGCATACCTCGGAAACACCATATATTTT. Protein sequence: CASSYEAAYLGNTIYF.

The sample holds many counts of this clonotype. The chain uses TRBV4-3 and TRBJ1-1; 9 bases are shared with TRBD1. Germline V gene data show CDR1 as LGHNA and CDR2 as YSLEER. This CDR3 comprises 15 residues. V trimming: 2 bases; J trimming: 5 bases; junction bases outside the gene matches: 6. The CDR3 DNA follows: TGCGCCAGCAGCCAACCGGGACAGGGAGTAACTGAAGCTTTCTTT. Translation gives CASSQPGQGVTEAFF.

This clonotype turned up a few times. The V call is TRBV5-1, the J call TRBJ1-6, with D uncertain. CDR3 length: 16 residues. Germline CDR1 is SGHRS and CDR2 is YFSETQ. Trimming shortened V by 3 bases and J by 8 bases, and 18 bases separated the two germline ends. The CDR3 sequence is CASSSSSTPRDSPLHF. The DNA of the CDR3 is TGCGCCAGCAGCTCCTCCTCGACGCCGCGTGATTCACCCCTCCACTTT.

This clonotype was recorded a few times. This chain links TRBV7-2 with TRBJ2-7; 8 bases fit TRBD1. The CDR3 has 12 residues. With 4 bases clipped from V and 6 bases from J, the junction kept 2 bases outside the gene matches. Germline values: CDR1 SGHTA, CDR2 FQGNSA. The CDR3 region has the DNA TGTGCCAGCAGCTCACAGGGGGTCGAGCAGTACTTC. Its translation: CASSSQGVEQYF. The full variable domain, its missing parts supplied by reference TRBV7-2 and TRBJ2-7, is GAGVSQSPSNKVTEKGKDVELRCDPISGHTALYWYRQSLGQGLEFLIYFQGNSAPDKSGLPSDRFSAERTGGSVSTLTIQRTQQEDSAVYLCASSSQGVEQYFGPGTRLTVT.

This clonotype was observed a few times. A junction end diverges from the germline sequence, so it may reflect a read error. This sequence joins TRBV10-3 and TRBJ2-3, with D perhaps TRBD1 or TRBD2 (6 bases each). The CDR3 has 15 amino acids. Germline V gene lookup returns CDR1 ENHRY and CDR2 SYGVKD. CDR3 amino acids: CAISGLEGGTDTQYF. The CDR3, as DNA: TGTGCCATCAGTGGGCTCGAGGGGGGCACAGATACGCAGTACTTT.

In this sample, this clonotype turned up many times. The chain uses TRBV2 and TRBJ1-6; D is unresolved. The germline V gene has CDR1 SNHLY and CDR2 FYNNEI. Trimming took 1 base from V and 8 from J, leaving 9 bases between them. The CDR3 is 14 residues long. CDR3 protein: CASSEGGDYSPLHF. In DNA, the CDR3 is TGTGCCAGCAGTGAAGGGGGTGACTATTCACCCCTCCACTTT.

This clonotype was seen at least ten times. The genes are TRBV29-1 and TRBJ2-5, with unresolved D. Trimming left V 4 bases short and J 4 bases short, with 7 bases between. This CDR3 region has 11 residues. Per germline, CDR1 SQVTM and CDR2 ANQGSEA. The CDR3 is CSVAGPETQYF. CDR3 DNA: TGCAGCGTTGCCGGACCAGAGACCCAGTACTTC.